The clone carrying this T cell receptor (beta chain) was detected many times. The antigen is not known. The same CDR3 arises from other DNA sequences in this sample as well. The length of the CDR3 is 13 residues. After removal of 9 bases from V and 2 bases from J, the junction contained 4 bases not matched to a gene. From germline, CDR1 is KGHDR and CDR2 SFDVKD. None of the patients had undergone any treatment ahead of thyroid surgery. This sample was taken from a study of metastatic and nonmetastatic thyroid tumors. The overall study: Malignant thyroid and benign thyroid patients provided blood and tumor or nodule tissue whose repertoires were compared. Study-level results: Relative to benign nodules, malignant thyroid tumors were reportedly characterized by significantly elevated TCR beta diversity in blood and tumor.

In the authors' workflow: The study built a papillary thyroid cancer distant-metastasis classifier from CDR3 differences across clinicopathological groups. TCRdb called clones again from the PCR reads with MiXCR. In this record, the V and J calls reflect TCRdb's handling and not the investigators' own analysis. Altogether 30,000 to 40,000 clones are present, roughly 15% being singletons, with the ten largest covering about 7%. The TCR comes from a female donor with papillary thyroid cancer or a benign thyroid nodule (not recorded which). Some clones in this sample may be carry-over from other donors' samples. Material: blood. This chain connects TRBV24-1 to TRBJ2-3, with 7 bases fitting TRBD2. CDR3 bases: TGTGCCACCGCTAGCGGCCCCACAGATACGCAGTATTTT. Translating it yields CATASGPTDTQYF.